Listed below are T cell receptor beta chains from one sample, sequenced in a study of immune cell composition in non-small cell lung cancer. Assay: immunoSEQ multiplex PCR; the TCRdb copy retains only in-frame clones and omits some. The sample yields around 6,700 clones, around 70% seen once. Sequenced input: lung tumor tissue. The receptors were gathered from a human donor with non-small cell lung cancer. CDR3s include the opening cysteine and the closing phenylalanine or tryptophan. Each record gives: D gene, clone size, J gene, V gene, CDR3 protein, CDR3 DNA. D genes are given only for firm matches. Clone size is not always given. Where it is, it says once, few, many or a class for expanded clones.

NA NA TRBJ2-7 TRBV21-1 CASSKTRDREIYEQYF TGTGCCAGCAGCAAAACGAGGGACAGGGAAATATACGAGCAGTACTTC
NA NA TRBJ1-5 TRBV6-5 CASSRDPGNQPQHF TGTGCCAGCAGCCGAGACCCGGGGAATCAGCCCCAGCATTTT
TRBD1 NA TRBJ1-3 TRBV5-6 CASSRTGTIYF TGTGCCAGCAGCCGGACAGGCACCATATATTTT
NA few TRBJ2-5 TRBV5-6 CASSHPVGGRRETQYF TGTGCCAGCTCACACCCCGTGGGGGGGCGCCGAGAGACCCAGTACTTC
NA few TRBJ1-6 TRBV2 CASSASSYNSPLHF TGTGCCAGCAGTGCCAGCTCCTATAATTCACCCCTCCACTTT
TRBD2 few TRBJ2-7 TRBV18 CASSPRGGRSYEQYF TGTGCCAGCTCACCACGTGGCGGGAGGTCCTACGAGCAGTACTTC
NA NA TRBJ1-3 TRBV6-5 CASSWGGGNTIYF TGTGCCAGCAGTTGGGGGGGTGGAAACACCATATATTTT
TRBD1 NA TRBJ1-6 TRBV5-4 CASRTGERNSPLHF TGTGCCAGCAGGACAGGGGAAAGGAATTCACCCCTCCACTTT
TRBD2 NA TRBJ2-4 TRBV9 CASSGKRGARNIQYF TGTGCCAGCAGCGGGAAGCGGGGGGCCCGTAACATTCAGTACTTC
TRBD2 NA TRBJ2-1 TRBV29-1 CSVETMWLAGVGEQFF TGCAGCGTTGAGACGATGTGGCTAGCGGGAGTGGGTGAGCAGTTCTTC
NA NA TRBJ1-6 TRBV28 CASSPGTYNSPLHF TGTGCCAGCAGCCCCGGGACCTATAATTCACCCCTCCACTTT
TRBD2 NA TRBJ2-3 TRBV29-1 CSVEGPSGRMADTQYF TGCAGCGTTGAAGGGCCAAGCGGGAGGATGGCAGATACGCAGTATTTT
NA NA TRBJ2-7 TRBV6-1 CASSAQSGYYEQYF TGTGCCAGCAGTGCTCAGTCAGGGTACTACGAGCAGTACTTC
NA NA TRBJ2-2 TRBV6-5 CASSYDAGDTGELFF TGTGCCAGCAGTTACGATGCAGGGGACACCGGGGAGCTGTTTTTT
NA few TRBJ1-5 TRBV6-6 CASTRASNQPQHF TGTGCCAGCACCAGGGCCTCCAATCAGCCCCAGCATTTT
TRBD1 NA TRBJ1-4 TRBV2 CASIGQGAGEKLFF TGTGCCAGCATTGGACAGGGGGCAGGGGAAAAACTGTTTTTT
NA few TRBJ2-7 TRBV2 CASVGGDRYEQYF TGTGCCAGCGTGGGCGGGGACCGCTACGAGCAGTACTTC
NA NA TRBJ2-6 TRBV5-6 CASSRPGRKGANVLTF TGTGCCAGCAGCCGGCCAGGGAGGAAAGGGGCCAACGTCCTGACTTTC
TRBD2 medium-sized TRBJ2-2 TRBV2 CASSGNEAGGTGELFF TGTGCCAGCAGTGGGAATGAGGCGGGGGGTACCGGGGAGCTGTTTTTT
NA NA TRBJ2-1 TRBV11-2 CASSLAYWVVGEPYNEQFF TGTGCCAGCAGCTTAGCATATTGGGTTGTGGGAGAGCCCTACAATGAGCAGTTCTTC